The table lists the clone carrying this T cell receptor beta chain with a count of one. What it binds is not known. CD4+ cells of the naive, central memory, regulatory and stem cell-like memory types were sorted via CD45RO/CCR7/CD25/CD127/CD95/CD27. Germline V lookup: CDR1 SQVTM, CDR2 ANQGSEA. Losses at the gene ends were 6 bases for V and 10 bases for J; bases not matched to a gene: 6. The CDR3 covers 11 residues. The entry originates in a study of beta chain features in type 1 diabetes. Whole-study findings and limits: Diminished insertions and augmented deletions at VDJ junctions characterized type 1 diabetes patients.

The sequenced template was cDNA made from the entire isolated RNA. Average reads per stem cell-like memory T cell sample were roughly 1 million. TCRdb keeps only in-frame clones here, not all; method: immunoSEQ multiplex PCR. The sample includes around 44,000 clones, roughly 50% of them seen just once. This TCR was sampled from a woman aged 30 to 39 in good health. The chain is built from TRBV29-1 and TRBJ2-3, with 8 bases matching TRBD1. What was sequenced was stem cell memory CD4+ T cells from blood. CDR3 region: CSVGTGGSQYF. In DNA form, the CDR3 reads TGCAGCGTCGGGACAGGAGGATCGCAGTATTTT.